This T cell receptor beta chain was retrieved from a study of blood T cell repertoires in COVID-19. This clone was observed a single time. Measured with immunoSEQ multiplex PCR; TCRdb has only the in-frame clones, and not every one. The table has roughly 230,000 clones, 65% to 90% seen once. CDR3 length: 15 amino acids. The germline V gene has CDR1 KGHDR and CDR2 SFDVKD. With V trimmed by 4 bases and J by 3 bases, 7 bases remained unmatched. The sequence was obtained from a man over 45 with COVID-19, enrolled during active disease. The sample taken for sequencing was peripheral blood. The chain carries TRBV24-1 and TRBJ1-2, with 7 positions matching TRBD1. The CDR3 nucleotides are TGTGCCACCAGTGAGGGAACACAGGGGTACTATGGCTACACCTTC. Translating it yields CATSEGTQGYYGYTF.